These T cell receptor beta chains were read from a single sample in a study of cytomegalovirus exposure and HLA in healthy donors. Profiled with immunoSEQ multiplex PCR; TCRdb holds only in-frame clones, not every one. The sample holds more than 85,000 clones, roughly 90% seen once. Material: PBMCs. Source of these receptors: a woman in her late teens or twenties in good health and CMV-seronegative. Each CDR3 is given with its conserved first and last residue. A D gene is named only where the DNA matches it firmly. Not every row has a clone size; where given, it reads once, few, many or a size class.

clone size,J gene,V gene,CDR3 length,D gene,CDR3 DNA,CDR3 protein
once,TRBJ2-7,TRBV2,16,NA,TGTGCCAACACACAGGGTACCAGAGGGGCGTCCTACGAGCAGTACTTC,CANTQGTRGASYEQYF
NA,TRBJ2-1,TRBV5-1,17,TRBD2,TGCGCCAGCAGCTGGGGGTCTAGCGGGGGAAATTACAATGAGCAGTTCTTC,CASSWGSSGGNYNEQFF
NA,TRBJ2-2,TRBV28,13,NA,TGTGCCAGCAACAGGGCGGACACCGGGGAGCTGTTTTTT,CASNRADTGELFF
NA,TRBJ1-5,TRBV5-6,15,TRBD1,TGTGCCAGCAGCTTGACCGGGACAGTTAATCAGCCCCAGCATTTT,CASSLTGTVNQPQHF
few,TRBJ1-2,TRBV6-1,15,TRBD1,TGTGCCAGCAGTGGCGCCGGGACAGGCCTCTATGGCTACACCTTC,CASSGAGTGLYGYTF
NA,TRBJ1-2,TRBV5-6,15,NA,TGTGCCAGCAGCTTCCGAATACAGGGAGTAGGTGGCTACACCTTC,CASSFRIQGVGGYTF
NA,TRBJ2-5,TRBV2,14,NA,TGTGCCAGCAAGGACTCTCAGGGGCAAGAGACCCAGTACTTC,CASKDSQGQETQYF
few,TRBJ2-3,TRBV12-5,14,NA,TGTGCTAGTGGTCGTGATAGCAACACAGATACGCAGTATTTT,CASGRDSNTDTQYF
NA,TRBJ2-1,TRBV29-1,14,TRBD1,TGCAGCGTTGAAGCGGGACAGTCATACAATGAGCAGTTCTTC,CSVEAGQSYNEQFF
NA,TRBJ2-4,TRBV27,15,TRBD2,TGTGCCAGGAAGCACTTGGGGGGGGCCAAAAACATTCAGTACTTC,CARKHLGGAKNIQYF
NA,TRBJ2-7,TRBV6-1,14,TRBD1,TGTGCCAGCAGACGGACAGGGGGCTTCTACGAGCAGTACTTC,CASRRTGGFYEQYF
NA,TRBJ1-1,TRBV28,15,NA,TGTGCCAGCAGTTTTTCTGTTGGGGGGGCGGACGAAGCTTCCTTT,CASSFSVGGADEASF
few,TRBJ2-7,TRBV18,16,TRBD2,TGTGCCAGCTCACCACCGAGAGCGGGAGGGCCCCACGAGCAGTACTTC,CASSPPRAGGPHEQYF
NA,TRBJ2-1,TRBV4-1,16,TRBD2,TGCGCCAGCAGCCAAGTGGGACTAGCGGAGGACAATGAGCAGTTCTTC,CASSQVGLAEDNEQFF
NA,TRBJ2-5,TRBV29-1,15,TRBD2,TGCAGCGTTGTGGGACTAGCGGGAGTCCAAGAGACCCAGTACTTC,CSVVGLAGVQETQYF
NA,TRBJ1-2,TRBV9,13,TRBD1,TGTGCCAGCTCCGGGACAGGGAACTATGGCTACACCTTC,CASSGTGNYGYTF
once,TRBJ2-3,TRBV4-1,15,NA,TGCGCCAGCAGCCAAGGAGGGACTTACACAGATACGCAGTATTTT,CASSQGGTYTDTQYF
NA,TRBJ1-1,TRBV4-1,14,NA,TGCGCCAGCAGCCCGGGGCAGGGGTACACTGAAGCTTTCTTT,CASSPGQGYTEAFF
NA,TRBJ1-5,TRBV15,12,NA,TGTGCCACCAGCAGAGATAGCCAGCCCCAGCATTTT,CATSRDSQPQHF
NA,TRBJ1-1,TRBV7-9,16,NA,TGTGCCAGCAGCCCATGGTTTGGAGCCCTGAACACTGAAGCTTTCTTT,CASSPWFGALNTEAFF
NA,TRBJ2-1,TRBV27,14,NA,TGTGCCAGCAGTTTATCGATCAGGGGCGAGGAGCAGTTCTTC,CASSLSIRGEEQFF
NA,TRBJ2-5,TRBV9,14,NA,TGTGCCAGCAGCGTAGATAGGGGGGGAGAGACCCAGTACTTC,CASSVDRGGETQYF
NA,TRBJ2-2,TRBV7-3,14,NA,TGTGCCAGCAGGCCTTGGTCGGACACCGGGGAGCTGTTTTTT,CASRPWSDTGELFF
NA,TRBJ2-6,TRBV4-1,17,TRBD1,TGCGCCAGCAGCCAGGACAGGTCCTTCTCTGGGGCCAACGTCCTGACTTTC,CASSQDRSFSGANVLTF
NA,TRBJ2-7,TRBV5-1,14,TRBD1,TGCGCCAGCAGCTTGGGACAGGGGGGGTACGAGCAGTACTTC,CASSLGQGGYEQYF
NA,TRBJ1-2,TRBV27,13,NA,TGTGCCAGCAGTTTCGCAGGGAACTATGGCTACACCTTC,CASSFAGNYGYTF
NA,TRBJ1-5,TRBV5-5,13,NA,TGTGCCAGCAGCTTCCGGAGCAATCAGCCCCAGCATTTT,CASSFRSNQPQHF
NA,TRBJ1-2,TRBV28,20,NA,TGTGCCAGCAGCTTAAGTGGATTCCTTAGGTTGGACGCGGGGAACTATGGCTACACCTTC,CASSLSGFLRLDAGNYGYTF
NA,TRBJ2-2,TRBV7-2,16,TRBD1,TGTGCCAGCAGCTACCAGACAGGGGGTGGCACCGGGGAGCTGTTTTTT,CASSYQTGGGTGELFF
NA,TRBJ1-6,TRBV19,16,NA,TGTGCCAGTAGCACTGACGGGTGGGGCGCAGGTTCACCCCTCCACTTT,CASSTDGWGAGSPLHF
NA,TRBJ2-6,TRBV29-1,14,NA,TGCAGCGTTGAGCAACGCAGGGGGGCCAACGTCCTGACTTTC,CSVEQRRGANVLTF
NA,TRBJ2-7,TRBV27,16,TRBD1,TGTGCCAGCAGTCCGCTAAGGGACAGCTTACTTTACGAGCAGTACTTC,CASSPLRDSLLYEQYF
NA,TRBJ2-7,TRBV28,14,NA,TGTGCCAGCAGTTTTCAGTCGGGTCTGTACGAGCAGTACTTC,CASSFQSGLYEQYF
NA,TRBJ2-5,TRBV27,15,TRBD1,TGTGCCAGCAGTTTTGATCAGGACAGGCGGGAGACCCAGTACTTC,CASSFDQDRRETQYF